These 32 T cell receptor beta chains share one sample of origin, sequenced in a study of chemoradiotherapy in HPV16-positive cancers (dated by TCRdb to 2022 to 2024). Libraries came from the immunoSEQ multiplex PCR assay. TCRdb took over this immuneACCESS table, retaining in-frame rearrangements with V and J assigned. Such tables are incomplete; in checked studies, under half of the missing clones stem from an unresolved V gene, and the remainder is unexplained. Across this sample there are 9,500 to 15,000 clones, with around 81% seen only once. The top ten clonotypes cover about 1.1% of the sample. Sampling was carried out from a patient who underwent chemoradiotherapy. All receptors derive from a human donor with HPV-associated anogenital cancer.

This clone has only a few counts. The chain joins TRBV9 to TRBJ2-1; 9 positions agree with TRBD2. Per germline, CDR1 SGDLS and CDR2 YYNGEE. The length of the CDR3 is 15 residues. Germline trimming cut 3 bases from V and 4 bases from J; bases unmatched to any gene: 5. The CDR3: CASSGERGAYNEQFF. The CDR3 DNA follows: TGTGCCAGCAGCGGAGAGCGGGGGGCTTACAATGAGCAGTTCTTC. Based on the CDR3 plus reference TRBV9 and TRBJ2-1, the full variable domain is DSGVTQTPKHLITATGQRVTLRCSPRSGDLSVYWYQQSLDQGLQFLIQYYNGEERAKGNILERFSAQQFPDLHSELNLSSLELGDSALYFCASSGERGAYNEQFFGPGTRLTVL.

The chain employs TRBV10-3 and TRBJ1-2; D is perhaps TRBD1 (6 bases). CDR1 is ENHRY, CDR2 SYGVKD, per germline. The CDR3 contains 14 residues. The germline V and J ends were trimmed by 4 bases and 8 bases, with 17 bases remaining between them. In DNA, the CDR3 is TGTGCCATCAGTGGGGGGGCACAGGCGGAGGGCTACACCTTC. Protein product: CAISGGAQAEGYTF.

The chain couples TRBV4-3 to TRBJ2-3; D is unclear. The germline CDR1 and CDR2 sequences are LGHNA and YSLEER. V dropped 4 bases and J dropped 3 bases, with 11 bases sitting between them. This CDR3 is 14 amino acids long. The CDR3 sequence: CASSRSTETDTQYF. For the CDR3, the DNA is TGCGCCAGCAGCCGGTCGACGGAGACAGATACGCAGTATTTT.

This chain links TRBV6-5 with TRBJ2-1; 9 bases are a match to TRBD2. The CDR3 has 15 residues. CDR1 MNHEY and CDR2 SVGAGI come from the germline V gene. Trimming at V came to 2 bases and at J to 6 bases, leaving 5 bases not matched to a gene. In DNA, the CDR3 is TGTGCCAGCAGTTACGTTGCGGGGGGGCCCAATGAGCAGTTCTTC. Protein: CASSYVAGGPNEQFF.

The J gene is TRBJ1-1, the V gene TRBV15, with D perhaps TRBD1 (5 bases). Per germline, CDR1 LNHNV and CDR2 YYDKDF (reference sequence). The CDR3 contains 15 residues. Trimming stripped 0 bases from V and 10 bases from J, with 18 bases between. CDR3 bases: TGTGCCACCAGCAGAGATTTCACAGCGGGGGTTCGAGCTTTCTTT. It encodes CATSRDFTAGVRAFF.

The J gene is TRBJ1-3, the V gene TRBV19; a possible D gene is TRBD1 (5 bases). The V end was cut by 4 bases, the J end by 2 bases, with 6 bases between. This CDR3 is built from 13 residues. The germline CDR1 and CDR2 sequences are LNHDA and SQIVND (reference sequence). CDR3 in DNA: TGTGCCAGTAGTACGGGACCTGGAAACACCATATATTTT. Its protein is CASSTGPGNTIYF.

The chain links TRBV19 to TRBJ1-5, with D perhaps TRBD1 (6 bases). The CDR3 is made up of 15 amino acids. Germline loops: CDR1 LNHDA, CDR2 SQIVND (reference sequence). Trimming removed 5 bases from V and 4 bases from J, with 15 bases in between. The CDR3 region is CASSVSHTGNQPQHF. CDR3 bases: TGTGCCAGTAGTGTAAGCCACACAGGGAATCAGCCCCAGCATTTT.

The rearrangement links TRBV7-9 to TRBJ1-4; 7 bases map to TRBD1. With V trimmed by 5 bases and J by 8 bases, 5 bases remained unmatched. The CDR3 is 13 residues long. From germline, CDR1 is SEHNR and CDR2 FQNEAQ (reference sequence). In DNA form, the CDR3 reads TGTGCCAGCAGCCAGACAGGGTCGGAAAAACTGTTTTTT. It is translated as CASSQTGSEKLFF.

The genes are TRBV11-2 and TRBJ2-3, with D uncertain. Germline loops: CDR1 SGHAT, CDR2 FQNNGV. The CDR3 consists of 12 residues. The V gene lost 7 bases and the J gene lost 4 bases, with 9 bases spanning the gap. CDR3 sequence: CASTLNPDTQYF. In nucleotides, the CDR3 is TGTGCCAGCACCCTAAACCCAGATACGCAGTATTTT.

Only one count was recorded for this clone. The chain carries TRBV5-4 and TRBJ2-1; D not certain. Trimming shortened V by 6 bases and J by 0 bases, and 13 bases separated the two germline ends. Germline assignment: CDR1 SGHNT and CDR2 YYREEE (reference sequence). This CDR3 is built from 15 residues. CDR3 protein: CASKSPTSSYNEQFF. The CDR3 DNA reads as TGTGCCAGCAAATCCCCAACGAGCTCCTACAATGAGCAGTTCTTC.

This clone was seen a few times. This chain links TRBV6-5 with TRBJ2-5; perhaps TRBD1 as D (5 bases). The germline V gene encodes CDR1 MNHEY and CDR2 SVGAGI. CDR3 length: 12 amino acids. Trimming removed 8 bases from V and 3 bases from J, with 10 bases in between. The CDR3 sequence is CASRQPKETQYF. The CDR3 coding sequence is TGTGCCAGCCGACAGCCTAAAGAGACCCAGTACTTC.

The genes are TRBV6-5 and TRBJ1-1; a weak D match, TRBD1 (6 bases). Germline V gene sequence: CDR1 MNHEY, CDR2 SVGAGI. The CDR3 runs 14 residues. Trimming took 0 bases from V and 4 from J, leaving 9 bases between them. For the CDR3, the DNA is TGTGCCAGCAGTTACTCGGGAGGGGGCACTGAAGCTTTCTTT. This gives the protein CASSYSGGGTEAFF.

This clone showed up just once. This chain connects TRBV7-2 to TRBJ2-2; D is unclear. V was trimmed by 3 bases and J by 4 bases, leaving 12 bases between them. Germline CDR1 SGHTA, CDR2 FQGNSA. This CDR3 comprises 15 residues. CDR3 amino acids: CASSLGLGITGELFF. CDR3 bases: TGTGCCAGCAGCTTGGGTTTGGGGATCACCGGGGAGCTGTTTTTT.

This clone was seen only once. V usage is TRBV28 and J usage is TRBJ1-5; D ambiguous. Trimming removed 2 bases at V and 1 base at J, with 3 bases between. This CDR3 contains 13 residues. The germline CDR1 and CDR2 sequences are MDHEN and SYDVKM. CDR3 region: CASSLKSNQPQHF. For the CDR3, the DNA is TGTGCCAGCAGTTTAAAAAGCAATCAGCCCCAGCATTTT.

This clone was counted between two and nine times. The V and J genes are TRBV23-1 and TRBJ1-5; D perhaps matches TRBD1 (6 bases). TRBV23-1 falls under the ORF class, with uncertain function. The V gene lost 3 bases and the J gene lost 0 bases, with 27 bases spanning the gap. There are 21 residues in the CDR3. CDR3 sequence reads: CASSQGTFRTTTVYSNQPQHF. The CDR3 DNA reads TGCGCCAGCAGTCAGGGGACATTCCGTACCACGACAGTATATAGCAATCAGCCCCAGCATTTT.

The rearrangement uses TRBV2 and TRBJ2-7; 8 bases line up with TRBD1. Germline CDR1 and CDR2: SNHLY and FYNNEI. The V segment lost 6 bases and the J segment 5 bases; nucleotides outside the gene matches: 15. This CDR3 has 16 residues. CDR3 amino acids: CASSTQPTGTGHEQYF. CDR3 nucleotides: TGTGCCAGCAGCACTCAACCCACCGGGACAGGCCACGAGCAGTACTTC.

The rearrangement uses TRBV28 and TRBJ1-4; 8 bases are a match to TRBD1. This CDR3 comprises 15 residues. Germline V gene lookup returns CDR1 MDHEN and CDR2 SYDVKM. Germline trimming cut 6 bases from V and 0 bases from J; bases unmatched to any gene: 3. The CDR3 spells CASRQQGATNEKLFF. CDR3 DNA sequence: TGTGCCAGCAGACAACAGGGGGCAACTAATGAAAAACTGTTTTTT.

The CDR3: CASSVPWGMNTGELFF. DNA for the CDR3: TGTGCCAGCAGTGTCCCCTGGGGTATGAACACCGGGGAGCTGTTTTTT. This chain links TRBV6-1 with TRBJ2-2; D gene uncertain. Between the trimmed V and J ends, which lost 4 bases and 1 base, there was a span of 13 bases. The CDR3 consists of 16 residues. The V gene's germline CDR1 is MNHNS and CDR2 SASEGT.

This clone has just one count. J is TRBJ2-7 and V is TRBV7-9; D may be TRBD2 (5 bases). The CDR3 is 11 residues long. Germline assignment: CDR1 SEHNR and CDR2 FQNEAQ (reference sequence). V lost 8 bases to trimming and J lost 3 bases, with 8 bases between them. The CDR3 DNA reads TGTGCCAGCGAGGGTTACTACGAGCAGTACTTC. Translation: CASEGYYEQYF.

The V gene is TRBV7-9, the J gene TRBJ2-1; a weak D match, TRBD1 (5 bases). Germline V gene sequence: CDR1 SEHNR, CDR2 FQNEAQ (reference sequence). The V end was cut by 3 bases, the J end by 3 bases, with 12 bases between. This CDR3 comprises 15 residues. CDR3 sequence reads: CASSFTGSGYNEQFF. The CDR3 region has the DNA TGTGCCAGCAGCTTCACAGGTTCGGGCTACAATGAGCAGTTCTTC.

This clone was detected once. The rearrangement links TRBV4-3 to TRBJ2-7, with TRBD1 matching over 9 bases. CDR1 is LGHNA and CDR2 is YSLEER in the germline V gene. The CDR3 length is 14 residues. V dropped 4 bases and J dropped 0; count of bases not matched to a gene: 1. As DNA, the CDR3 is TGCGCCAGCAGCCGGGACAGGGTCTCCTACGAGCAGTACTTC. It is translated as CASSRDRVSYEQYF.

V and J are TRBV11-3 and TRBJ2-1; no firm D call. Germline V gene sequence: CDR1 SGHNT, CDR2 YENEEA. This CDR3 has 13 amino acids. Trimming pared 1 base from V and 5 bases from J, leaving 6 bases between. The CDR3 reads CASSLARNNEQFF. The CDR3 DNA follows: TGTGCCAGCAGCTTAGCTAGAAACAATGAGCAGTTCTTC.

The chain is built from TRBV6-5 and TRBJ1-1, with a tentative D call TRBD1 (6 bases). The CDR3 extends over 14 amino acids. Germline assignment: CDR1 MNHEY and CDR2 SVGAGI. V gave up 7 bases and J gave up 1 base, with 13 bases separating them. CDR3 DNA: TGTGCCAGCAACAATCAGGGGCCGAACACTGAAGCTTTCTTT. It yields the protein CASNNQGPNTEAFF.

V usage is TRBV11-3 and J usage is TRBJ2-1; tentative D call: TRBD1 (5 bases). Trimming shortened V by 0 bases and J by 0 bases, and 9 bases separated the two germline ends. The CDR3 length is 16 residues. Germline V lookup: CDR1 SGHNT, CDR2 YENEEA. The CDR3 coding sequence is TGTGCCAGCAGCTTAGATGGGGCAGGCTCCTACAATGAGCAGTTCTTC. The encoded protein is CASSLDGAGSYNEQFF.

The CDR3 loop reads CASSVMRGGSGTEAFF. CDR3 nucleotide sequence: TGTGCCAGCAGCGTTATGAGGGGGGGGAGCGGCACTGAAGCTTTCTTT. The chain has TRBV14 and TRBJ1-1; D may be TRBD1 (6 bases). Deletions cut 5 bases from V and 4 bases from J, with 20 bases between. Germline CDR1 and CDR2: SGHDN and FVKESK. The CDR3 has 16 residues.

The chain has TRBV5-5 and TRBJ1-4; D may be TRBD1 (6 bases). The CDR3 totals 15 residues. V shed 4 bases and J shed 4 bases, with 14 bases lying between them. Germline-derived CDR1 and CDR2 are SGHKS and YYEKEE (reference sequence). CDR3 protein: CASSLHRGDNEKLFF. The CDR3 DNA sequence: TGTGCCAGCAGCCTCCATAGGGGGGATAATGAAAAACTGTTTTTT.

The J gene is TRBJ1-5, the V gene TRBV19; D possibly corresponds to TRBD1 (6 bases). Germline CDR1 and CDR2: LNHDA and SQIVND (reference sequence). There are 15 residues in the CDR3. V lost 6 bases and J lost 1, with 13 bases in between. The CDR3 region has the DNA TGTGCCAGTAGCCCGGCCAGGGGAAGCAATCAGCCCCAGCATTTT. Translation: CASSPARGSNQPQHF.

This rearrangement joins TRBV7-2 to TRBJ1-1; D call uncertain. The germline V gene has CDR1 SGHTA and CDR2 FQGNSA. The CDR3 has 13 residues. V was shortened by 2 bases and J by 1 base, with 5 bases between the two germline ends. This CDR3 reads CASSLTENTEAFF. The CDR3 DNA reads as TGTGCCAGCAGCTTAACAGAGAACACTGAAGCTTTCTTT. Complete variable domain (other parts from reference TRBV7-2 and TRBJ1-1): GAGVSQSPSNKVTEKGKDVELRCDPISGHTALYWYRQSLGQGLEFLIYFQGNSAPDKSGLPSDRFSAERTGGSVSTLTIQRTQQEDSAVYLCASSLTENTEAFFGQGTRLTVV.

The V gene is TRBV15, the J gene TRBJ2-4, with TRBD2 matching 7 bases. With 4 bases clipped from V and 0 bases from J, the junction kept 9 bases outside the gene matches. CDR1 and CDR2 (germline): LNHNV, YYDKDF (reference sequence). The CDR3 is made up of 17 amino acids. This chain's CDR3 is CATSISGGSPAKNIQYF. Here the CDR3 DNA reads TGTGCCACCAGCATATCCGGGGGGTCTCCAGCCAAAAACATTCAGTACTTC.

The chain carries TRBV7-6 and TRBJ1-3; TRBD1 might be the D (6 bases). Germline V gene sequence: CDR1 SGHVS, CDR2 FNYEAQ. There are 16 residues in the CDR3. Deletions cut 7 bases from V and 2 bases from J, with 18 bases between. CDR3 nucleotides: TGTGCCAGCACCCTGGGCCAGGGGAGGCCTGGAAACACCATATATTTT. It translates to CASTLGQGRPGNTIYF.

This clone was counted only a few times. This chain uses TRBV18 with TRBJ1-1; the match to TRBD1 covers 8 bases. The germline gives CDR1 KGHSH, CDR2 LQKENI. J lost 1 base, V lost 4 bases, and 5 bases had no gene match. The CDR3 extends over 15 amino acids. The CDR3: CASSHSTGENTEAFF. The CDR3 DNA is TGTGCCAGCTCACACTCGACAGGGGAGAACACTGAAGCTTTCTTT.

V and J are TRBV5-1 and TRBJ2-5, with 9 bases identical to TRBD1. CDR1 and CDR2 from the germline V gene are SGHRS and YFSETQ. The V segment lost 0 bases and the J segment 6 bases; nucleotides outside the gene matches: 9. The CDR3 loop spans 16 amino acids. Here the CDR3 reads CASSLAIGQGTKTQYF. CDR3 DNA: TGCGCCAGCAGCTTGGCCATCGGACAGGGGACAAAGACCCAGTACTTC. The whole variable domain, remainder taken from reference TRBV5-1 and TRBJ2-5, is KAGVTQTPRYLIKTRGQQVTLSCSPISGHRSVSWYQQTPGQGLQFLFEYFSETQRNKGNFPGRFSGRQFSNSRSEMNVSTLELGDSALYLCASSLAIGQGTKTQYFGPGTRLLVL.